The next 24 T cell receptor beta chains were all read from a single sample in a study of cytomegalovirus exposure and HLA in healthy donors (dated by TCRdb to about 2017). The library was produced with the immunoSEQ multiplex PCR assay. For the multiplex PCR, a mixture combining 60 forward primers for TCR Vbeta segments and 13 reverse primers for TCR Jbeta segments was used. TCRdb holds this immuneACCESS table with in-frame rearrangements only. Some clones are missing; in checked studies, unresolved V genes explain under half, and the rest has no known cause. In this sample the table shows a few hundred thousand clones, approximately 84% of which occur a single time. Together, the top ten hold roughly 0.58% of the sample. The specimen was PBMCs. The receptors derive from a woman in her forties in good health and CMV-seronegative.

J is TRBJ2-1 and V is TRBV11-1; no clear D. Germline V gene sequence: CDR1 SGHAT, CDR2 FQDESV (reference sequence). Trimming stripped 3 bases from V and 8 bases from J, with 11 bases between. The CDR3 spans 13 residues. The CDR3 nucleotides are TGTGCCAGCAGCTTTCTAGTTCCCCATGAGCAGTTCTTC. Translating it yields CASSFLVPHEQFF.

This sequence joins TRBV7-8 and TRBJ2-2, with a tentative D call TRBD1 (6 bases). The germline V gene encodes CDR1 SGHVS and CDR2 FQNEAQ. V lost 0 bases to trimming and J lost 9 bases, with 11 bases between them. CDR3 length: 14 amino acids. The DNA of the CDR3 is TGTGCCAGCAGCTTAGCGCAGGGGCAGAGGGAGCTGTTTTTT. Amino acid sequence: CASSLAQGQRELFF.

This clone was found a few times. The junction differs from germline at one of its ends, possibly a read error. The chain has TRBV5-6 and TRBJ2-1, with 9 bases lining up with TRBD1. CDR1 and CDR2 from the germline V gene are SGHDT and YYEEEE. This CDR3 has 12 residues. CDR3 sequence: CASRTGGIEEFF. The CDR3 bases are TGTGCCAGCAGGACAGGGGGGATTGAGGAGTTCTTC.

V and J are TRBV7-8 and TRBJ1-1; D might be TRBD1 (6 bases). Germline lookup yields CDR1 SGHVS and CDR2 FQNEAQ. The V end lost 2 bases, the J end lost 5 bases, and 12 bases lay between the germline ends. This CDR3 spans 14 amino acids. The CDR3 sequence: CASSLNARGTEAFF. The CDR3 DNA follows: TGTGCCAGCAGCTTAAACGCAAGGGGGACTGAAGCTTTCTTT.

The chain links TRBV7-6 to TRBJ1-4, with no clear D. V dropped 0 bases and J dropped 4 bases, with 6 bases sitting between them. The CDR3 consists of 14 residues. Germline assignment: CDR1 SGHVS and CDR2 FNYEAQ. Here the CDR3 DNA reads TGTGCCAGCAGCTTAGCGGGGAGTAATGAAAAACTGTTTTTT. Its protein product is CASSLAGSNEKLFF.

The gene calls are TRBV2 and TRBJ2-5; a possible D gene is TRBD2 (5 bases). The better agreement between TRBJ2-7 and the DNA end casts doubt on the J call. This CDR3 is built from 19 residues. Germline V gene sequence: CDR1 SNHLY, CDR2 FYNNEI. CDR3 loop: CASFVVRGYDGKLSYEQYF. The CDR3, as DNA: TGTGCCAGCTTCGTCGTACGGGGATACGACGGGAAGCTCTCCTACGAGCAGTACTTC.

V gene TRBV2 combines with J gene TRBJ2-5; D remains unclear. Germline CDR1 and CDR2: SNHLY and FYNNEI. The V gene lost 8 bases and the J gene lost 1 base, with 11 bases spanning the gap. The CDR3 covers 13 residues. CDR3 DNA sequence: TGTGCCAGCGCTCGAGGCGTCCAAGAGACCCAGTACTTC. As protein: CASARGVQETQYF.

The J gene is TRBJ2-7, the V gene TRBV28; perhaps TRBD2 as D (6 bases). Germline CDR1 is MDHEN and CDR2 is SYDVKM. V was cut by 5 bases and J by 2 bases, with 16 bases left in between. The CDR3 is made up of 15 amino acids. This chain's CDR3 is CASSPRGLFAYEQYF. The CDR3 DNA follows: TGTGCCAGCAGTCCGCGGGGTCTGTTTGCCTACGAGCAGTACTTC.

The chain has TRBV15 and TRBJ1-4; TRBD1 is a possible D gene (6 bases). CDR3 length: 16 residues. Trimming removed 1 base at V and 0 bases at J, with 9 bases between. Germline V gene lookup returns CDR1 LNHNV and CDR2 YYDKDF (reference sequence). The DNA of the CDR3 is TGTGCCACCAGCAGAGGTCGGACAGCAACTAATGAAAAACTGTTTTTT. As protein: CATSRGRTATNEKLFF.

The rearrangement joins TRBV7-6 to TRBJ1-5, with D hard to call. Trimming took 1 base from V and 7 from J, leaving 11 bases between them. The germline CDR1 and CDR2 sequences are SGHVS and FNYEAQ. This CDR3 contains 14 residues. The CDR3 bases are TGTGCCAGCAGCTTAGGCGGGCAAAACCAGCCCCAGCATTTT. This encodes CASSLGGQNQPQHF.

This clone showed up just a few times. The CDR3 DNA follows: TGTGCCAGCAGTTACTCTGCAGGGAGGCACACTGAAGCTTTCTTT. The encoded protein is CASSYSAGRHTEAFF. The V call is TRBV6-6, the J call TRBJ1-1; a weak D match, TRBD1 (5 bases). The CDR3 sequence is 15 residues long. Germline CDR1 reads MNHNY; CDR2 reads SVGAGI (reference sequence). V dropped 0 bases and J dropped 3 bases, with 11 bases sitting between them.

V is TRBV6-5 and J is TRBJ2-3; 12 nucleotides align to TRBD1. This CDR3 is 15 amino acids long. V lost 5 bases to trimming and J lost 5 bases; unmatched junction nucleotides: 5. Per the germline V gene, CDR1 is MNHEY and CDR2 is SVGAGI. The CDR3 coding sequence is TGTGCCAGCAGTACCGGGGACAGGGGGCAAGATACGCAGTATTTT. Encoded protein: CASSTGDRGQDTQYF.

The CDR3, as DNA: TGTGCCAGCTCACCACAGGCGGGTCAGCCCCAGCATTTT. The encoded protein is CASSPQAGQPQHF. The rearrangement links TRBV18 to TRBJ1-5; no firm D call. V lost 1 base to trimming and J lost 6 bases, with 7 bases between them. The CDR3 contains 13 residues. Germline-derived CDR1 and CDR2 are KGHSH and LQKENI.

This chain connects TRBV27 to TRBJ2-2; the match to TRBD1 covers 7 bases. J gave up 5 bases and V 0 bases, and 9 bases lay outside the gene matches. This CDR3 has 17 amino acids. CDR1 is MNHEY and CDR2 is SMNVEV in the germline V gene (reference sequence). The CDR3, as DNA: TGTGCCAGCAGTTTATCGATCCGGACAGGTTGGACCGGGGAGCTGTTTTTT. It is translated as CASSLSIRTGWTGELFF.

This chain uses TRBV6-5 with TRBJ2-5; maybe TRBD2 (5 bases). The length of the CDR3 is 13 residues. The V gene's germline CDR1 is MNHEY and CDR2 SVGAGI. Trimming shortened V by 7 bases and J by 2 bases, and 11 bases separated the two germline ends. CDR3 sequence: CASKTGTQETQYF. In nucleotides, the CDR3 is TGTGCCAGCAAAACGGGAACTCAAGAGACCCAGTACTTC.

This clone was counted only a few times. The chain uses TRBV6-5 and TRBJ1-5; no definite D call. The CDR3 runs 12 residues. The germline V gene has CDR1 MNHEY and CDR2 SVGAGI. V was shortened by 5 bases and J by 6 bases, with 8 bases between the two germline ends. CDR3 protein: CASSAGVQPQHF. The DNA for the CDR3 is TGTGCCAGCAGTGCCGGGGTTCAGCCCCAGCATTTT.

V usage is TRBV2 and J usage is TRBJ1-5; D might be TRBD1 (6 bases). CDR1 is SNHLY and CDR2 is FYNNEI in the germline V gene. The CDR3 covers 17 residues. Trimming stripped 8 bases from V and 3 bases from J, with 23 bases between. The CDR3 region is CASLRDISVLSNQPQHF. Here the CDR3 DNA reads TGTGCCAGCCTCCGGGACATAAGCGTTCTTTCCAATCAGCCCCAGCATTTT.

As DNA, the CDR3 is TGTGCCAGCAGTTACTTTTCCAGGGTTGGTGATTCACCCCTCCACTTT. Its protein is CASSYFSRVGDSPLHF. The chain uses TRBV6-5 and TRBJ1-6; tentatively, D is TRBD1 (5 bases). Germline-derived CDR1 and CDR2 are MNHEY and SVGAGI. The CDR3 length is 16 residues. V lost 1 base, J lost 8 bases, and 15 bases lay in between.

In this sample, this clone turned up a few times. The V call is TRBV25-1, the J call TRBJ1-1; no clear D gene. The V end lost 6 bases, the J end lost 5 bases, and 16 bases lay between the germline ends. CDR1 is MGHDK and CDR2 is SYGVNS in the germline V gene. The CDR3 totals 14 residues. The DNA of the CDR3 is TGTGCCAGCAGCCGGCCGGGGTATGGAACTGAAGCTTTCTTT. It specifies CASSRPGYGTEAFF. The full variable domain, rest sourced from reference TRBV25-1 and TRBJ1-1, is EADIYQTPRYLVIGTGKKITLECSQTMGHDKMYWYQQDPGMELHLIHYSYGVNSTEKGDLSSESTVSRIRTEHFPLTLESARPSHTSQYLCASSRPGYGTEAFFGQGTRLTVV.

CDR3 sequence reads: CASSPRVVQPQHF. In nucleotides, the CDR3 is TGTGCCAGCAGCCCCAGGGTAGTTCAGCCCCAGCATTTT. This chain uses TRBV6-6 with TRBJ1-5; TRBD1 might be the D (5 bases). CDR3 size: 13 residues. Germline V gene data show CDR1 as MNHNY and CDR2 as SVGAGI (reference sequence). V was trimmed by 6 bases and J by 6 bases, leaving 12 bases between them.

The gene calls are TRBV27 and TRBJ1-2, with D possibly being TRBD1 (6 bases). Germline V lookup: CDR1 MNHEY, CDR2 SMNVEV (reference sequence). The V end lost 3 bases, the J end lost 2 bases, and 19 bases lay between the germline ends. The CDR3 consists of 17 residues. DNA for the CDR3: TGTGCCAGCAGTTTTACCAGGGGAGGGGTGACGAACTATGGCTACACCTTC. Translation: CASSFTRGGVTNYGYTF.

The chain uses TRBV30 and TRBJ1-5, with D possibly TRBD1 on 5 matching bases. The V gene lost 1 base and the J gene lost 4 bases, with 11 bases spanning the gap. Germline values: CDR1 GTSNPN, CDR2 SVGIG (reference sequence). This CDR3 comprises 14 residues. CDR3 DNA sequence: TGTGCCTGGAGTGCCGGACGGACAAATCAGCCCCAGCATTTT. Its protein product is CAWSAGRTNQPQHF.

The V gene is TRBV6-6, the J gene TRBJ1-5; 7 bases map to TRBD1. CDR1 MNHNY and CDR2 SVGAGI come from the germline V gene (reference sequence). The CDR3 spans 14 residues. Trimming cost V 2 bases and J 5 bases; bases outside gene matches: 3. CDR3 DNA: TGTGCCAGCAGTTACGACAGGGTGTATCAGCCCCAGCATTTT. This sequence encodes CASSYDRVYQPQHF.

V gene TRBV10-1 combines with J gene TRBJ1-1, with D tentatively TRBD1 (5 bases). The germline V gene encodes CDR1 WNHNN and CDR2 SYGVQD (reference sequence). This CDR3 is 14 amino acids long. V was clipped by 3 bases and J by 0 bases, with 8 bases between them. The CDR3 DNA follows: TGCGCCAGCAGTGATGGGGCCATGAACACTGAAGCTTTCTTT. Protein sequence: CASSDGAMNTEAFF.